This T cell receptor beta chain was recorded in a study of shared clonotypes between healthy human individuals. The V segment lost 8 bases and the J segment 0 bases; nucleotides outside the gene matches: 5. The CDR3 is 15 residues long. Germline V gene sequence: CDR1 KGHSH, CDR2 LQKENI. Method: immunoSEQ multiplex PCR; TCRdb's copy keeps in-frame clones and lacks some. The sample has hundreds of thousands of clones, around 72% seen once; the top ten hold around 1.8%. The TCR was taken from a woman aged 25 to 39 in good health. The sample taken for sequencing was memory CD4+ T cells sorted from blood. Subset specified: CD45RA-negative fraction. This chain joins TRBV18 and TRBJ1-3; 9 nucleotides match TRBD1. In nucleotides, the CDR3 is TGTGCCAGCGGGGGACAGGGATCCTCTGGAAACACCATATATTTT. This codes for CASGGQGSSGNTIYF.